Each of the 24 T cell receptor beta chains below was sequenced from the same sample in a study of blood T cells in healthy people across ages. A J-beta primer mix and a sample-barcoded 5' primer were used in a second PCR of roughly 6 to 11 cycles. TCRdb analysed the 5' RACE reads with MiXCR anew, one entry per CDR3 protein. The data contain 800,000 or so distinct CDR3 sequences, 20% to 25% of them singletons. A further study also used this sample, focusing on T cells of mothers and their children.

The sequenced sample was blood. All receptors come from a boy between 10 and 17 years old in good health.

The chain employs TRBV30 and TRBJ2-7, with 9 positions matching TRBD1. The CDR3 consists of 15 residues. Trimming cost V 5 bases and J 0 bases; bases outside gene matches: 8. Germline CDR1 and CDR2: GTSNPN and SVGIG (reference sequence). CDR3 sequence (DNA): TGTGCCTGGGAGGAGGGGACAGGGTCCTCCTACGAGCAGTACTTC. Residues: CAWEEGTGSSYEQYF.

The gene calls are TRBV6-1 and TRBJ2-2, with 13 bases fitting TRBD2. This CDR3 region has 17 residues. J gave up 5 bases and V 4 bases, and 7 bases lay outside the gene matches. CDR1 is MNHNS and CDR2 is SASEGT in the germline V gene. The CDR3: CASSGTSGGLGTGELFF. CDR3 bases: TGTGCCAGCAGTGGGACTAGCGGGGGCCTGGGGACCGGGGAGCTGTTTTTT.

This clonotype appeared a few times. The chain combines TRBV28 with TRBJ2-3; maybe TRBD1 (6 bases). The CDR3 length is 15 residues. V was pared by 6 bases and J by 4 bases, with 17 bases between. CDR1 is MDHEN, CDR2 SYDVKM, per germline. CDR3 nucleotides: TGTGCCAGCAGCCAAGGGGGTAGTGATTCAGATACGCAGTATTTT. Protein product: CASSQGGSDSDTQYF.

This clonotype was counted only a few times. The chain couples TRBV27 to TRBJ2-5; 11 positions agree with TRBD2. CDR3 length: 14 residues. CDR1 is MNHEY, CDR2 SMNVEV, per germline (reference sequence). With V trimmed by 6 bases and J by 5 bases, 5 bases remained unmatched. The CDR3: CASSIRTSGETQYF. The CDR3 DNA is TGTGCCAGCAGCATAAGGACTAGCGGGGAGACCCAGTACTTC.

This chain uses TRBV6-2 or TRBV6-3 with TRBJ2-7; weak D call: TRBD1 (6 bases). The germline gives CDR1 MNHEY, CDR2 SVGEGT. V was trimmed by 0 bases and J by 2 bases, leaving 11 bases between them. This CDR3 spans 15 amino acids. The CDR3 here is CASSYSYRETYEQYF. The CDR3 DNA is TGTGCCAGCAGTTACTCCTACAGGGAGACCTACGAGCAGTACTTC.

This clonotype was counted between two and nine times. This chain connects TRBV10-3 to TRBJ2-1; 7 bases fit TRBD1. Germline V CDR1 and CDR2: ENHRY, SYGVKD. The J segment lost 3 bases and the V segment lost 8 bases, leaving 1 base of the junction unmatched. The CDR3 runs 12 residues. Here the CDR3 DNA reads TGTGCCATCCGGGACAGCTACAATGAGCAGTTCTTC. As protein: CAIRDSYNEQFF.

The chain is built from TRBV6-2 or TRBV6-3 and TRBJ1-2, with D possibly being TRBD1 (5 bases). The CDR3 has 12 residues. V was clipped by 5 bases and J by 8 bases, with 12 bases between them. Germline CDR1 MNHEY, CDR2 SVGEGT. The DNA of the CDR3 is TGTGCCAGCAGTCGATCCGGGACGGGCTACACCTTC. Protein product: CASSRSGTGYTF.

This clonotype has more than one count but fewer than ten. The chain uses TRBV12-3 or TRBV12-4 and TRBJ2-2, with 9 bases that match TRBD1. The J segment lost 7 bases and the V segment lost 7 bases, leaving 7 bases of the junction unmatched. This CDR3 contains 14 residues. The CDR3 loop reads CASIQTGGNGELFF. Here the CDR3 DNA reads TGTGCCAGCATCCAGACAGGGGGGAACGGGGAGCTGTTTTTT.

The V and J genes are TRBV6-6 and TRBJ1-3; D is ambiguous. This CDR3 is 15 amino acids long. V was clipped by 0 bases and J by 3 bases, with 9 bases between them. Germline CDR1 and CDR2: MNHNY and SVGAGI (reference sequence). CDR3 nucleotides: TGTGCCAGCAGTTACTCGGGTCGTCTTGGAAACACCATATATTTT. It translates to CASSYSGRLGNTIYF.

This clonotype was observed a few times. The genes are TRBV4-3 and TRBJ2-5, with TRBD2 as a possible D gene (5 bases). Germline assignment: CDR1 LGHNA and CDR2 YSLEER. The CDR3 is made up of 14 amino acids. V was cut by 4 bases and J by 1 base, with 10 bases left in between. CDR3 loop: CASSPERAQETQYF. The CDR3 DNA is TGCGCCAGCAGCCCCGAGAGGGCCCAAGAGACCCAGTACTTC.

The V gene is TRBV14, the J gene TRBJ2-1, with 7 bases lining up with TRBD2. Germline V gene data show CDR1 as SGHDN and CDR2 as FVKESK. J gave up 10 bases and V 0 bases, and 3 bases lay outside the gene matches. The CDR3 is 13 amino acids. The CDR3 here is CASSQDLAGEQFF. CDR3 sequence (DNA): TGTGCCAGCAGCCAAGATTTAGCGGGCGAGCAGTTCTTC.

This clonotype was detected a few times. The chain recombines TRBV20-1 with TRBJ2-1, with 10 bases lining up with TRBD2. The CDR3 extends over 17 amino acids. Trimming took 3 bases from V and 7 from J; bases not matched to a gene: 15. CDR1 DFQATT and CDR2 SNEGSKA come from the germline V gene (reference sequence). CDR3 coding DNA: TGCAGTGCTAGGGACGCGAGGGGTCTAGCGGGAGATAATGAGCAGTTCTTC. Its protein product is CSARDARGLAGDNEQFF.

The chain has TRBV9 and TRBJ2-7; no clear D gene. The CDR3 runs 15 residues. The germline V and J ends were trimmed by 4 bases and 5 bases, with 19 bases remaining between them. Germline V gene data show CDR1 as SGDLS and CDR2 as YYNGEE. The CDR3 sequence: CASSPAQAMLNEQYF. Written as DNA, the CDR3 is TGTGCCAGCAGCCCCGCCCAGGCCATGCTCAACGAGCAGTACTTC.

This clonotype has more than one count but fewer than ten. The chain couples TRBV12-3 or TRBV12-4 to TRBJ1-6; possibly TRBD1 for D (5 bases). This CDR3 comprises 14 residues. The V end lost 6 bases, the J end lost 9 bases, and 15 bases lay between the germline ends. The DNA for the CDR3 is TGTGCCAGCAGCCCGGGACCGATTTTTTCACCCCTCCACTTT. Translated: CASSPGPIFSPLHF.

The genes are TRBV7-9 and TRBJ1-1; D is ambiguous. Trimming shortened V by 5 bases and J by 2 bases, and 12 bases separated the two germline ends. The CDR3 is made up of 14 amino acids. The germline gives CDR1 SEHNR, CDR2 FQNEAQ (reference sequence). CDR3 nucleotides: TGTGCCAGCAGCCCCAGGACGGTTAACACTGAAGCTTTCTTT. This sequence encodes CASSPRTVNTEAFF. Looking up the rest from reference TRBV7-9 and TRBJ1-1 gives the full variable domain: DTGVSQNPRHKITKRGQNVTFRCDPISEHNRLYWYRQTLGQGPEFLTYFQNEAQLEKSRLLSDRFSAERPKGSFSTLEIQRTEQGDSAMYLCASSPRTVNTEAFFGQGTRLTVV.

This clonotype was seen only a few times. The rearrangement joins TRBV7-2 to TRBJ2-5; no firm D call. V was trimmed by 5 bases and J by 5 bases, leaving 15 bases between them. Per germline, CDR1 SGHTA and CDR2 FQGNSA. There are 14 residues in the CDR3. The CDR3 loop reads CASSPQSGRETQYF. CDR3 nucleotides: TGTGCCAGCAGCCCCCAATCAGGACGGGAGACCCAGTACTTC.

The rearrangement links TRBV29-1 to TRBJ1-2; D not resolved. This CDR3 has 14 amino acids. V lost 0 bases and J lost 7, with 15 bases in between. Germline loops: CDR1 SQVTM, CDR2 ANQGSEA. CDR3 sequence (DNA): TGCAGCGTTGAAGACCCTGGGTTAAACGGTGGCTACACCTTC. Encoded protein: CSVEDPGLNGGYTF. Using reference TRBV29-1 and TRBJ1-2 for the parts outside the CDR3, the full variable domain is SAVISQKPSRDICQRGTSLTIQCQVDSQVTMMFWYRQQPGQSLTLIATANQGSEATYESGFVIDKFPISRPNLTFSTLTVSNMSPEDSSIYLCSVEDPGLNGGYTFGSGTRLTVV.

V usage is TRBV5-1 and J usage is TRBJ2-5; possible D gene TRBD1, 6 bases. Between the trimmed V and J ends, which lost 0 bases and 11 bases, there was a span of 17 bases. Germline CDR1 reads SGHRS; CDR2 reads YFSETQ. This CDR3 spans 14 amino acids. In nucleotides, the CDR3 is TGCGCCAGCAGCTTGGTGCCAGGGGCAGGTGAGCAGTACTTC. The encoded protein is CASSLVPGAGEQYF. Based on the CDR3 plus reference TRBV5-1 and TRBJ2-5, the full variable domain is KAGVTQTPRYLIKTRGQQVTLSCSPISGHRSVSWYQQTPGQGLQFLFEYFSETQRNKGNFPGRFSGRQFSNSRSEMNVSTLELGDSALYLCASSLVPGAGEQYFGPGTRLLVL.

This clonotype came up a few times. The chain joins TRBV5-5 to TRBJ2-7; 9 bases map to TRBD1. CDR1 is SGHKS, CDR2 YYEKEE, per germline (reference sequence). CDR3 length: 15 amino acids. V gave up 7 bases and J gave up 1 base; unmatched junction bases: 9. The CDR3 loop is CASGIWTGVSYEQYF. The DNA of the CDR3 is TGTGCCAGCGGGATTTGGACAGGGGTTTCCTACGAGCAGTACTTC.

The chain is built from TRBV5-6 and TRBJ2-7; D is possibly TRBD2 (5 bases). V gave up 2 bases and J gave up 1 base, with 10 bases separating them. The CDR3 length is 14 residues. The V gene's germline CDR1 is SGHDT and CDR2 YYEEEE. This CDR3 reads CASSFNQRSYEQYF. CDR3 in DNA: TGTGCCAGCAGCTTCAACCAGCGGTCCTACGAGCAGTACTTC.

This clonotype has more than one count but fewer than ten. This chain links TRBV10-3 with TRBJ2-1; D not resolved. Trimming shortened V by 4 bases and J by 2 bases, and 12 bases separated the two germline ends. The length of the CDR3 is 15 residues. The germline V gene encodes CDR1 ENHRY and CDR2 SYGVKD. CDR3 nucleotide sequence: TGTGCCATCAGTGCGTACGATAAAACCTACAATGAGCAGTTCTTC. Encoded protein: CAISAYDKTYNEQFF.

This clonotype has just a few counts. The genes are TRBV12-3 or TRBV12-4 and TRBJ1-1; a weak D match, TRBD1 (6 bases). V was shortened by 1 base and J by 5 bases, with 14 bases between the two germline ends. This CDR3 spans 15 amino acids. CDR3 bases: TGTGCCAGCAGTTTAGAGAGGGGGTGGAGGACTGAAGCTTTCTTT. Its translation: CASSLERGWRTEAFF.

This chain connects TRBV5-1 to TRBJ1-3, with 7 positions matching TRBD1. J lost 4 bases, V lost 4 bases, and 8 bases had no gene match. The CDR3 totals 15 residues. Germline V gene lookup returns CDR1 SGHRS and CDR2 YFSETQ. CDR3 DNA sequence: TGCGCCAGCAGCCCTACAGGGGAACCAGGAAACACCATATATTTT. Its protein product is CASSPTGEPGNTIYF.

The chain couples TRBV5-1 to TRBJ2-1; D not resolved. The V gene's germline CDR1 is SGHRS and CDR2 YFSETQ. V lost 2 bases and J lost 0, with 9 bases in between. The CDR3 has 15 residues. The CDR3 DNA is TGCGCCAGCAGCTTCGCCAGTAACTCCTACAATGAGCAGTTCTTC. This codes for CASSFASNSYNEQFF.